The clone carrying this T cell receptor beta chain has more than one count but fewer than ten. Its cognate antigen is unknown. This record belongs to a study of T-cell memory formation after mild COVID-19. General study points: What remained unconfirmed was the SARS-CoV-2 specificity of second-wave clones peaking on day 37.

The CDR3 runs to 15 residues. V gave up 7 bases and J gave up 5 bases; unmatched junction bases: 11. A single record per CDR3 protein comes from TCRdb applying MiXCR to the 5' RACE reads. The table lists 150,000 to 200,000 distinct CDR3 sequences, around 15% of them singletons, with over 12% in the top ten. The source is an adult woman who had mild COVID-19 (a few samples of this study predate the infection). Cell type and time point are not known. The sequenced sample was PBMCs or a T cell subset sorted from them (not recorded which). The chain is built from TRBV12-3 or TRBV12-4 and TRBJ2-5; 9 positions agree with TRBD1. The CDR3 nucleotides are TGTGCCAGCACCGCTAGGACAGGGGTGAGGGAGACCCAGTACTTC. It encodes CASTARTGVRETQYF.